This is a list of T cell receptor beta chains from one sample in a study of blood T cell repertoires in COVID-19. The assay was immunoSEQ multiplex PCR, and TCRdb's table has in-frame clones only and misses some. This table has about 250,000 clones, over 80% appearing once. Sequencing input: PBMCs or T cells enriched from blood (not recorded which). Every receptor here comes from a woman younger than 45 with acute COVID-19. CDR3s include the opening cysteine and the closing phenylalanine or tryptophan. The D gene is left open where the match is weak. Not all rows give a size; the values are once, few, many and, for expanded clones, a class.

abundance	d_gene	j_gene	v_gene	CDR3nt	CDR3aa
NA	NA	TRBJ2-3	TRBV2	TGTGCCAGCGGAAGGTCGGGCGGGGTGACAGATACGCAGTATTTT	CASGRSGGVTDTQYF
NA	TRBD1	TRBJ1-5	TRBV7-2	TGTGCCAGCAGCCGGGACAGGGAAAGCAATCAGCCCCAGCATTTT	CASSRDRESNQPQHF
NA	TRBD2	TRBJ2-3	TRBV9	TGTGCCAGCAGCGCTACTAGCGGGGGGATTTCAGATACGCAGTATTTT	CASSATSGGISDTQYF
NA	TRBD2	TRBJ2-3	TRBV5-1	TGCGCCAGCAGCCCGGGACTAGCGGGGGGGCCTGATACGCAGTATTTT	CASSPGLAGGPDTQYF
NA	TRBD1	TRBJ1-1	TRBV30	TGTGCCTGGAAGAGGGGACAGGTTGAAGCTTTCTTT	CAWKRGQVEAFF
few	NA	TRBJ1-6	TRBV10-2	TGCGCCAGCAGTTTAGGGGAAGGTACTTCACCCCTCCACTTT	CASSLGEGTSPLHF
NA	NA	TRBJ1-3	TRBV4-1	TGCGCCAGCAGCATTCTTGTGGCCCAAGTCTCTGGAAACACCATATATTTT	CASSILVAQVSGNTIYF
NA	TRBD1	TRBJ2-7	TRBV12-3/TRBV12-4	TGTGCCAGCAGAGGGGGCGCCCTCTACGAGCAGTACTTC	CASRGGALYEQYF
NA	TRBD1	TRBJ1-4	TRBV12-5	TGTGCTAGTGGTTTGTCCATAGACAGGGATCTGGTTAATGAAAAACTGTTTTTT	CASGLSIDRDLVNEKLFF
NA	NA	TRBJ2-2	TRBV10-1	TGCGCCAGCAGTGAGTTATACGGAGAGGATGACGGGGAGCTGTTTTTT	CASSELYGEDDGELFF
few	NA	TRBJ2-5	TRBV6-2/TRBV6-3	TGTGCCAGCAGTTACTCCGGCGAGGCAGAGACCCAGTACTTC	CASSYSGEAETQYF
NA	TRBD1	TRBJ2-7	TRBV5-6	TGTGCCAGCAGCTGTTGGGACAGCTCCTACGAGCAGTACTTC	CASSCWDSSYEQYF
NA	TRBD1	TRBJ2-7	TRBV18	TGTGCCAGCTCATCACCGGGACAGTCCTACGAGCAGTACTTC	CASSSPGQSYEQYF
NA	TRBD1	TRBJ1-2	TRBV29-1	TGCAGCGTGGGGACAGGGGATCGTGGCTACACCTTC	CSVGTGDRGYTF
NA	TRBD1	TRBJ2-7	TRBV11-2	TGTGCCAGCAGCCGGGACAGGCCCTACGAGCAGTACTTC	CASSRDRPYEQYF
NA	NA	TRBJ2-5	TRBV7-9	TGTGCCAGTTGCCTCGACAGGGGAGGGGAGACCCAGTACTTC	CASCLDRGGETQYF
NA	TRBD1	TRBJ2-7	TRBV19	TGTGCCAGTAGTACCTTAGGGACAGGGAGGAACGAGCAGTACTTC	CASSTLGTGRNEQYF